The sequence of this T cell receptor (beta chain) was determined in a study of CXCR3-negative and CXCR3-positive naive CD8 T cells. Broader study findings: CXCR3-negative and CXCR3-positive naive cells shared comparable TRBV-TRBJ usage, but memory cells did not. Relative to CXCR3-negative naive cells, CXCR3-positive naive cells had more hydrophobic TRB CDR3s. No difference in surface CD5 was seen between naive subsets, and TCR strength was inferred from TRB CDR3 properties.

Comment on this clonotype: Antigen: not known.

Researchers prepared the TRB cDNA libraries using 5' RACE with UMI labels. TCRdb reprocessed the 5' RACE reads, with one entry per CDR3 protein and no DNA. This listing includes tens of thousands of distinct CDR3 sequences. Naive CD8+ T cells displayed a CD45RO-CCR7+CD27+CD95- phenotype. The specimen was naive CXCR3+ CD8+ T cells from blood. The subset: CD45RO-CCR7+CD27+CD95- naive CD8+ T cells expressing CXCR3 (TNR3+). The receptor was derived from a human donor in good health. Some clones in this sample may be carry-over from other donors' samples.

The CDR3 reads CASSQVQGARNSPLHF. The chain has TRBV4-2 and TRBJ1-6. This CDR3 is built from 16 residues. The germline CDR1 and CDR2 sequences are LGHNA and YNFKEQ.